These 23 T cell receptor beta chains originate from one sample sequenced in a study of T cell repertoires in aging, cancer and after chemotherapy. TRB rearrangements spanning V, D and J were amplified using mixed TRB-A/B primers. TCRdb fed the multiplex PCR reads into MiXCR, producing one record per CDR3 protein. The data show under 8,000 distinct CDR3 sequences, approximately 53% seen once. Amplification of TCR beta used genomic DNA extracted from peripheral blood. Input material: blood. Receptors were obtained from a human donor with a solid tumor.

The J gene is TRBJ2-7, the V gene TRBV19, with 9 bases identical to TRBD1. The V segment lost 3 bases and the J segment 3 bases; nucleotides outside the gene matches: 12. The CDR3 consists of 17 residues. Germline V CDR1 and CDR2: LNHDA, SQIVND (reference sequence). The CDR3 is CASSMRGLGQGNYEQYF. Written as DNA, the CDR3 is TGTGCCAGTAGTATGAGGGGGTTGGGACAGGGAAACTACGAGCAGTACTTC.

The chain joins TRBV27 to TRBJ1-1; D unclear. The V gene lost 0 bases and the J gene lost 5 bases, with 10 bases spanning the gap. The CDR3 loop spans 14 amino acids. CDR1 MNHEY and CDR2 SMNVEV come from the germline V gene (reference sequence). The DNA of the CDR3 is TGTGCCAGCAGTTTATCCGGGCCTCATACTGAAGCTTTCTTT. Amino acid sequence: CASSLSGPHTEAFF.

This clonotype has more than one count but fewer than ten. The chain carries TRBV6-5 and TRBJ2-7, with a weak D call TRBD2 (5 bases). CDR3 length equals 15 residues. The germline V gene encodes CDR1 MNHEY and CDR2 SVGAGI. With 0 bases removed from V and 1 base from J, the gap between germline ends came to 10 bases. CDR3 region: CASSYSERRSYEQYF. CDR3 nucleotide sequence: TGTGCCAGCAGTTACTCTGAGCGGAGATCCTACGAGCAGTACTTC.

Only a few counts were recorded for this clonotype. The chain uses TRBV25-1 and TRBJ1-1; D is perhaps TRBD1 (5 bases). V was trimmed by 4 bases and J by 5 bases, leaving 11 bases between them. The CDR3 is made up of 13 amino acids. The germline V gene has CDR1 MGHDK and CDR2 SYGVNS. The CDR3 sequence is CASSAGRLTEAFF. CDR3 sequence (DNA): TGTGCCAGCAGTGCAGGGAGGTTGACTGAAGCTTTCTTT.

This chain joins TRBV27 and TRBJ2-7; 7 bases agree with TRBD2. Trimming cost V 5 bases and J 7 bases; bases outside gene matches: 2. CDR3 length equals 11 residues. The germline CDR1 and CDR2 sequences are MNHEY and SMNVEV (reference sequence). CDR3: CASSQGLEQYF. CDR3 DNA: TGTGCCAGCAGTCAGGGACTAGAGCAGTACTTC.

The CDR3 protein is CASSLAVLGVDEQFF. The CDR3 DNA is TGCGCCAGCAGCTTGGCCGTCCTTGGGGTCGATGAGCAGTTCTTC. The V call is TRBV5-1, the J call TRBJ2-1; D remains unclear. V was pared by 0 bases and J by 8 bases, with 15 bases between. CDR3 length: 15 residues. The germline gives CDR1 SGHRS, CDR2 YFSETQ. The full variable domain, in which reference TRBV5-1 and TRBJ2-1 provide the parts outside the CDR3, is KAGVTQTPRYLIKTRGQQVTLSCSPISGHRSVSWYQQTPGQGLQFLFEYFSETQRNKGNFPGRFSGRQFSNSRSEMNVSTLELGDSALYLCASSLAVLGVDEQFFGPGTRLTVL.

The V and J genes are TRBV7-6 and TRBJ2-1; TRBD1 or TRBD2 may be the D gene (6 bases each). V lost 6 bases and J 0 bases, leaving 27 bases between the germline ends. This CDR3 region has 20 residues. Germline loops: CDR1 SGHVS, CDR2 FNYEAQ. The CDR3 protein is CASRPPWGPEGGSSYNEQFF. The CDR3 DNA is TGTGCCAGCAGACCTCCCTGGGGGCCGGAGGGCGGTAGCTCCTACAATGAGCAGTTCTTC. The full variable domain, in which reference TRBV7-6 and TRBJ2-1 provide the parts outside the CDR3, is GAGVSQSPRYKVTKRGQDVALRCDPISGHVSLYWYRQALGQGPEFLTYFNYEAQQDKSGLPNDRFSAERPEGSISTLTIQRTEQRDSAMYRCASRPPWGPEGGSSYNEQFFGPGTRLTVL.

Only a few counts were recorded for this clonotype. The chain recombines TRBV7-3 with TRBJ2-2; 10 positions agree with TRBD1. CDR1 SGHTA and CDR2 FQGTGA come from the germline V gene. With 5 bases clipped from V and 5 bases from J, the junction kept 8 bases outside the gene matches. The CDR3 has 16 amino acids. DNA of the CDR3: TGTGCCAGCAGCGCCCCGGGACAGGGGCCGACCGGGGAGCTGTTTTTT. Its protein product is CASSAPGQGPTGELFF. Together with reference TRBV7-3 and TRBJ2-2, the CDR3 gives the full variable domain: GAGVSQTPSNKVTEKGKYVELRCDPISGHTALYWYRQSLGQGPEFLIYFQGTGAADDSGLPNDRFFAVRPEGSVSTLKIQRTERGDSAVYLCASSAPGQGPTGELFFGEGSRLTVL.

The chain employs TRBV7-9 and TRBJ2-7; TRBD2 matches 9 bases. The CDR3 has 13 amino acids. V lost 6 bases, J lost 3 bases, and 3 bases stayed unmatched. Germline values: CDR1 SEHNR, CDR2 FQNEAQ (reference sequence). CDR3 nucleotide sequence: TGTGCCAGCAGTAGACTAGCGGACTACGAGCAGTACTTC. This codes for CASSRLADYEQYF.

This clonotype was detected only once. V is TRBV7-9 and J is TRBJ2-1; 12 positions agree with TRBD2. The CDR3 is 18 residues long. The germline V gene has CDR1 SEHNR and CDR2 FQNEAQ (reference sequence). The junction had 14 bases not matched to a gene; V was cut back by 5 bases and J by 6 bases. CDR3 amino acids: CASSPTPTSGRVSNEQFF. CDR3 nucleotide sequence: TGTGCCAGCAGCCCCACCCCGACTAGCGGGAGAGTGAGCAATGAGCAGTTCTTC.

The rearrangement uses TRBV20-1 and TRBJ2-7, with 7 bases lining up with TRBD2. The V gene's germline CDR1 is DFQATT and CDR2 SNEGSKA (reference sequence). There are 14 residues in the CDR3. Losses at the gene ends were 0 bases for V and 7 bases for J; bases not matched to a gene: 9. CDR3 coding DNA: TGCAGTGCTAGAGATTCCAGCGGGGATTATGAGCAGTACTTC. It specifies CSARDSSGDYEQYF.

The rearrangement links TRBV18 to TRBJ2-7; possible D gene TRBD1, 6 bases. Deletions cut 3 bases from V and 7 bases from J, with 13 bases between. This CDR3 has 13 amino acids. Germline V lookup: CDR1 KGHSH, CDR2 LQKENI. DNA for the CDR3: TGTGCCAGCTCACCCGGGACAATCCGTGAGCAGTACTTC. This translates into CASSPGTIREQYF.

The chain recombines TRBV18 with TRBJ1-1; perhaps TRBD1 as D (6 bases). Germline V gene sequence: CDR1 KGHSH, CDR2 LQKENI. V was shortened by 2 bases and J by 4 bases, with 14 bases between the two germline ends. CDR3 length: 15 residues. Here the CDR3 DNA reads TGTGCCAGCTCACCATACAGGGATAGGCCCACTGAAGCTTTCTTT. It is translated as CASSPYRDRPTEAFF.

A note on this clonotype: Its ends do not fully match the called genes, so a read error is possible. The genes are TRBV19 and TRBJ1-1, with TRBD1 as a possible D gene (6 bases). The germline V gene encodes CDR1 LNHDA and CDR2 SQIVND (reference sequence). The CDR3 consists of 13 residues. CDR3: CASIIAGDTEAFF. CDR3 sequence (DNA): TGTGCCAGTATTATAGCAGGGGACACTGAAGCTTTCTTT.

This clonotype has a handful of counts. The V call is TRBV6-1, the J call TRBJ2-1, with 11 bases that match TRBD2. V gave up 6 bases and J gave up 9 bases; unmatched junction bases: 10. In germline, CDR1 is MNHNS, CDR2 SASEGT. The CDR3 contains 15 residues. Here the CDR3 DNA reads TGTGCCAGCAGCGGGCTAGCGGGAGGATGGAGTGAGCAGTTCTTC. This codes for CASSGLAGGWSEQFF.

This clonotype was counted once. This sequence joins TRBV11-2 and TRBJ2-7, with 11 bases fitting TRBD2. The CDR3 contains 14 residues. Germline V gene sequence: CDR1 SGHAT, CDR2 FQNNGV. The trim removed 5 bases at V and 5 bases at J, leaving 5 bases unmatched. CDR3 nucleotide sequence: TGTGCCAGCAGCCCTAGCGGGAGGTACCACGAGCAGTACTTC. Amino acid sequence: CASSPSGRYHEQYF. The full variable domain, its missing parts supplied by reference TRBV11-2 and TRBJ2-7, is EAGVAQSPRYKIIEKRQSVAFWCNPISGHATLYWYQQILGQGPKLLIQFQNNGVVDDSQLPKDRFSAERLKGVDSTLKIQPAKLEDSAVYLCASSPSGRYHEQYFGPGTRLTVT.

The V and J genes are TRBV27 and TRBJ2-3; possibly TRBD1 or TRBD2 for D (6 bases each). The V gene lost 6 bases and the J gene lost 3 bases, with 10 bases spanning the gap. There are 13 residues in the CDR3. Germline V lookup: CDR1 MNHEY, CDR2 SMNVEV (reference sequence). CDR3 amino acids: CASRLGGTDTQYF. The CDR3 bases are TGTGCCAGCAGACTAGGGGGGACAGATACGCAGTATTTT.

The chain recombines TRBV6-5 with TRBJ2-7, with TRBD1 matching 10 bases. J lost 3 bases, V lost 2 bases, and 1 base had no gene match. This CDR3 spans 14 amino acids. CDR1 is MNHEY, CDR2 SVGAGI, per germline. The CDR3 DNA sequence: TGTGCCAGCAGTTACGGACAGGGGGGCTACGAGCAGTACTTC. This gives the protein CASSYGQGGYEQYF.

The CDR3 loop is CASIDQRTSGRTDTQYF. The CDR3 DNA sequence: TGTGCCAGCATCGATCAAAGAACTAGCGGGAGAACAGATACGCAGTATTTT. The genes are TRBV21-1 and TRBJ2-3; no DNA check was done on the table's D call, TRBD2. TRBV21-1 counts as a pseudogene. CDR3 size: 17 residues.

The chain has TRBV30 and TRBJ1-2, with 9 bases lining up with TRBD1. Germline CDR1 and CDR2: GTSNPN and SVGIG (reference sequence). Trimming removed 1 base from V and 6 bases from J; junction bases left unmatched: 6. The CDR3 totals 14 residues. The CDR3 sequence is CAWSAGQGLHGYTF. The DNA of the CDR3 is TGTGCCTGGAGTGCGGGACAGGGCTTACATGGCTACACCTTC.

This sequence joins TRBV28 and TRBJ1-4, with 7 nucleotides matching TRBD1. The germline V gene encodes CDR1 MDHEN and CDR2 SYDVKM. V trimming: 5 bases; J trimming: 6 bases; junction bases outside the gene matches: 12. CDR3 length equals 16 residues. The CDR3 loop is CASSPLDRELYEKLFF. CDR3 nucleotides: TGTGCCAGCAGTCCACTCGACAGGGAGTTATATGAAAAACTGTTTTTT.

This rearrangement joins TRBV19 to TRBJ1-1; TRBD1 aligns across 9 bases. Trimming at V came to 5 bases and at J to 6 bases, leaving 16 bases not matched to a gene. The CDR3 has 17 amino acids. CDR1 LNHDA and CDR2 SQIVND come from the germline V gene (reference sequence). CDR3 residues: CASSPPGTGRLSAEAFF. CDR3 in DNA: TGTGCCAGTAGTCCCCCCGGGACAGGGCGCCTAAGTGCTGAAGCTTTCTTT.

This clonotype was observed a few times. This chain uses TRBV7-2 with TRBJ2-7; D might be TRBD1 (6 bases). The V gene lost 1 base and the J gene lost 8 bases, with 15 bases spanning the gap. Germline V gene lookup returns CDR1 SGHTA and CDR2 FQGNSA. The CDR3 extends over 14 amino acids. CDR3 bases: TGTGCCAGCAGCTTAGGATTAGACAGGAACAAGCAGTACTTC. This translates into CASSLGLDRNKQYF.